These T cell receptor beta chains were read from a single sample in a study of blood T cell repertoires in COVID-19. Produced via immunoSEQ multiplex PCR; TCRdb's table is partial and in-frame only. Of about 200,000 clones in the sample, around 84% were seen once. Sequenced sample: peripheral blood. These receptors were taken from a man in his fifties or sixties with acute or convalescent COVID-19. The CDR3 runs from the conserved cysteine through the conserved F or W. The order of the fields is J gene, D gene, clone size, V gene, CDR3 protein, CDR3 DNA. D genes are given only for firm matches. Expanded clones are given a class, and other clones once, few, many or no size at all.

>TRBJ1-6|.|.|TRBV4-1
CASSQDIAGSSYNSPLHF
TGCGCCAGCAGCCAAGATATCGCAGGCAGCTCCTATAATTCACCCCTCCACTTT
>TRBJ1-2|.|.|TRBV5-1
CASSLAAARANGYTF
TGCGCCAGCAGCTTGGCCGCGGCCAGGGCCAATGGCTACACCTTC
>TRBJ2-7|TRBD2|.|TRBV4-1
CASSQGPAGTYEQYF
TGCGCCAGCAGCCAAGGTCCAGCGGGGACCTACGAGCAGTACTTC
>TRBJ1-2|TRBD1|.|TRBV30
CALGRDRPRGYTF
TGTGCCTTGGGAAGGGACAGGCCTAGGGGCTACACCTTC
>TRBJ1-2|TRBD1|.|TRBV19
CASRRDRGDGYTF
TGTGCCAGTAGGCGGGACAGGGGAGATGGCTACACCTTC
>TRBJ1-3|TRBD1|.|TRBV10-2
CASRDRGLEPSGNTIYF
TGCGCCAGCAGAGACAGGGGGCTCGAACCCTCCGGAAACACCATATATTTT
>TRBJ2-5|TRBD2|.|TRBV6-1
CASSALPTSGGPPLYF
TGTGCCAGCAGTGCCCTCCCGACTAGCGGGGGACCTCCGTTGTACTTC
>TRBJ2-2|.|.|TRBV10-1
CASRYDTANTGELFF
TGCGCCAGCAGGTATGACACGGCGAACACCGGGGAGCTGTTTTTT
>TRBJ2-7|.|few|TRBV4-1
CASSLDSEQYF
TGCGCCAGCAGCCTTGATAGCGAGCAGTACTTC
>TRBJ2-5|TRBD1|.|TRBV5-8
CASSLAGTGVRETQYF
TGTGCCAGCAGCTTGGCCGGGACAGGGGTTCGGGAGACCCAGTACTTC
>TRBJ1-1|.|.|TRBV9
CASRPGAEDTEAFF
TGTGCCAGCAGGCCAGGGGCTGAGGACACTGAAGCTTTCTTT
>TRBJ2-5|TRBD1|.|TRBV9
CASSPDRPETQYF
TGTGCCAGCAGTCCGGACAGGCCAGAGACCCAGTACTTC
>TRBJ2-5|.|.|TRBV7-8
CASSLTGLKETQYF
TGTGCCAGCAGCTTAACAGGGTTGAAAGAGACCCAGTACTTC
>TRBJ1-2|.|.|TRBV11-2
CASSRGRGRGYTF
TGTGCCAGCAGCCGAGGACGGGGTCGGGGCTACACCTTC
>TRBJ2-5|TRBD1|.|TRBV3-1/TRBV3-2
CASSPDSGQGSGTQYF
TGTGCCAGCAGCCCCGACTCGGGACAGGGGTCTGGGACCCAGTACTTC
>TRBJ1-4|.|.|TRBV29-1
CSVSVQENEKLFF
TGCAGCGTTTCGGTACAGGAGAATGAAAAACTGTTTTTT
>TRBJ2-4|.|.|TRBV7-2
CASSPGQPENIQYF
TGTGCCAGCAGCCCTGGACAGCCAGAAAACATTCAGTACTTC
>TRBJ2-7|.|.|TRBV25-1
CASSEVGSPGYEQYF
TGTGCCAGCAGTGAAGTTGGGTCCCCGGGCTACGAGCAGTACTTC
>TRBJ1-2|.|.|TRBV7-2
CASSLTPGGYTF
TGTGCCAGCAGCTTAACACCGGGTGGCTACACCTTC
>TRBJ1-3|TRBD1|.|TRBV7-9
CASSFDRDSGNTIYF
TGTGCCAGCAGCTTTGACAGGGACTCTGGAAACACCATATATTTT
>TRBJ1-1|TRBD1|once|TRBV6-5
CASSYSNRGRTEAFF
TGTGCCAGCAGTTACTCGAACAGGGGTAGGACTGAAGCTTTCTTT
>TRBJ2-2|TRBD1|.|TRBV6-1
CASSEAQGARGELFF
TGTGCCAGCAGTGAAGCACAGGGGGCGCGAGGGGAGCTGTTTTTT
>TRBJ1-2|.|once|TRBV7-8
CASSPWVGRDGYTF
TGTGCCAGCAGCCCTTGGGTAGGGAGGGATGGCTACACCTTC
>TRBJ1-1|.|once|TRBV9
CASSVDGVNTEAFF
TGTGCCAGCAGCGTAGACGGGGTGAACACTGAAGCTTTCTTT
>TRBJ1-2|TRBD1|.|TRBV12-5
CASGLGTGQGGGYTF
TGTGCTAGTGGTTTAGGTACCGGACAGGGCGGCGGCTACACCTTC
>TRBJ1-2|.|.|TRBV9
CASSVVQGSIVRGYTF
TGTGCCAGCAGCGTAGTTCAGGGTAGCATAGTTCGTGGCTACACCTTC
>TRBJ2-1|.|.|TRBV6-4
CASSENPRTEEFF
TGTGCCAGCAGTGAAAACCCTAGGACAGAGGAGTTCTTC
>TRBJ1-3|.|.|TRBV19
CASSAAGLTSGNTIYF
TGTGCCAGTAGTGCGGCGGGGCTTACCTCTGGAAACACCATATATTTT
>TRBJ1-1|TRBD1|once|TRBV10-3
CAIRKGQERNTEAFF
TGTGCCATCAGGAAGGGACAGGAGAGGAACACTGAAGCTTTCTTT
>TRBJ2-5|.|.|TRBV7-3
CASSFTTGETQYF
TGTGCCAGCAGCTTCACGACTGGGGAGACCCAGTACTTC
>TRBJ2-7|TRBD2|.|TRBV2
CASSDYGGRGGVYEQYF
TGTGCCAGCAGTGATTACGGCGGGAGGGGTGGAGTTTACGAGCAGTACTTC
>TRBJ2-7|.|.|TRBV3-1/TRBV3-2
CASSQDGGDEQYF
TGTGCCAGCAGCCAAGACGGAGGGGACGAGCAGTACTTC
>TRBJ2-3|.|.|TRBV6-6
CASSNRVPTDTQYF
TGTGCCAGCAGTAACAGGGTCCCCACAGATACGCAGTATTTT
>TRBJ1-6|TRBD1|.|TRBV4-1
CASSQDRDRVSPLHF
TGCGCCAGCAGCCAAGATCGGGACAGGGTTTCACCCCTCCACTTT
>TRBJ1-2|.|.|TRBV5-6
CASSWGVANYGYTF
TGTGCCAGCAGCTGGGGGGTGGCTAACTATGGCTACACCTTC
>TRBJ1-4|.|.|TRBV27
CASRWSRSATNEKLFF
TGTGCCAGCAGGTGGAGTAGATCAGCAACTAATGAAAAACTGTTTTTT
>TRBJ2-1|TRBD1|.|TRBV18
CASSPPTGGRYNEQFF
TGTGCCAGCTCACCACCTACAGGGGGTCGGTACAATGAGCAGTTCTTC
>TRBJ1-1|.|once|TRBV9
CASSVGGATEAFF
TGTGCCAGCAGCGTAGGCGGGGCCACTGAAGCTTTCTTT
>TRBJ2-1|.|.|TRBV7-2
CASSFGGSSYNEQFF
TGTGCCAGCAGCTTTGGAGGGAGCTCCTACAATGAGCAGTTCTTC
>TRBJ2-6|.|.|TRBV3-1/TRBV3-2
CASSPTAGVTGANVLTF
TGTGCCAGCAGCCCGACTGCAGGGGTCACTGGGGCCAACGTCCTGACTTTC
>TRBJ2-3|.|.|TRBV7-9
CASSGGGAGTDTQYF
TGTGCCAGCAGCGGAGGGGGCGCCGGCACAGATACGCAGTATTTT
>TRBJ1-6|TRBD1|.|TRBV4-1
CASKEEWDRMNSPLHF
TGCGCCAGCAAAGAGGAATGGGACAGGATGAATTCACCCCTCCACTTT
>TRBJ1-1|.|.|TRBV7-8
CASSLERGNTEAFF
TGTGCCAGCAGCTTAGAGCGGGGGAACACTGAAGCTTTCTTT
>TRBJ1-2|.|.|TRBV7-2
CASSLGGRTRGYTF
TGTGCCAGCAGCTTGGGGGGGCGGACCCGTGGCTACACCTTC
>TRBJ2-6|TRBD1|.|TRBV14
CASRIGTGDRRPSGANVLTF
TGTGCCAGCAGGATCGGGACAGGGGATCGACGGCCCTCTGGGGCCAACGTCCTGACTTTC
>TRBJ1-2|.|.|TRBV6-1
CASSEAAGRTYGYTF
TGTGCCAGCAGTGAAGCAGCAGGGCGAACCTATGGCTACACCTTC
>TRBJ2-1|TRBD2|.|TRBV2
CASRERGVPLNEQFF
TGTGCCAGCAGGGAGCGGGGGGTGCCTTTAAATGAGCAGTTCTTC
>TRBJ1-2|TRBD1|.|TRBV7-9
CASSLGQGIYGYTF
TGTGCCAGCAGCTTAGGACAGGGGATATATGGCTACACCTTC
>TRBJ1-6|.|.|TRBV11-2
CASSFQQNSPLHF
TGTGCCAGCAGCTTTCAACAGAATTCACCCCTCCACTTT
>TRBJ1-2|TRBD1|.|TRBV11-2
CASSPWQGGVYGYTF
TGTGCCAGCAGCCCTTGGCAGGGGGGTGTCTATGGCTACACCTTC
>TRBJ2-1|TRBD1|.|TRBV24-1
CATEGQASDEQFF
TGTGCCACCGAGGGACAGGCGAGCGATGAGCAGTTCTTC
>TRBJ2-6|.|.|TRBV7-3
CASSLSGGPSGANVLTF
TGTGCCAGCAGCTTAAGCGGGGGCCCCTCTGGGGCCAACGTCCTGACTTTC
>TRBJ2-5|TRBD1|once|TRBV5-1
CASSGGQQETQYF
TGCGCCAGCAGCGGGGGACAGCAAGAGACCCAGTACTTC
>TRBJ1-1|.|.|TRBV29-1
CSVQQVNTEAFF
TGCAGCGTACAACAAGTGAACACTGAAGCTTTCTTT
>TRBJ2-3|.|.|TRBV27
CASSLYGRNTQYF
TGTGCCAGCAGTTTATATGGTAGAAATACGCAGTATTTT
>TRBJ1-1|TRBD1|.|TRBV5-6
CASSLTGRNTEAFF
TGTGCCAGCAGCCTGACAGGGCGGAACACTGAAGCTTTCTTT
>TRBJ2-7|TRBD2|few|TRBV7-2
CASSLGGASYEQYF
TGTGCCAGCAGCCTCGGGGGGGCCTCCTACGAGCAGTACTTC
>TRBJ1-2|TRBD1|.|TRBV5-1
CASSLGQGVYGYTF
TGCGCCAGCAGCTTGGGACAGGGTGTGTATGGCTACACCTTC
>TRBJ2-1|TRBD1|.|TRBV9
CASSIRDRPYNEQFF
TGTGCCAGCAGCATTCGGGACAGGCCCTACAATGAGCAGTTCTTC